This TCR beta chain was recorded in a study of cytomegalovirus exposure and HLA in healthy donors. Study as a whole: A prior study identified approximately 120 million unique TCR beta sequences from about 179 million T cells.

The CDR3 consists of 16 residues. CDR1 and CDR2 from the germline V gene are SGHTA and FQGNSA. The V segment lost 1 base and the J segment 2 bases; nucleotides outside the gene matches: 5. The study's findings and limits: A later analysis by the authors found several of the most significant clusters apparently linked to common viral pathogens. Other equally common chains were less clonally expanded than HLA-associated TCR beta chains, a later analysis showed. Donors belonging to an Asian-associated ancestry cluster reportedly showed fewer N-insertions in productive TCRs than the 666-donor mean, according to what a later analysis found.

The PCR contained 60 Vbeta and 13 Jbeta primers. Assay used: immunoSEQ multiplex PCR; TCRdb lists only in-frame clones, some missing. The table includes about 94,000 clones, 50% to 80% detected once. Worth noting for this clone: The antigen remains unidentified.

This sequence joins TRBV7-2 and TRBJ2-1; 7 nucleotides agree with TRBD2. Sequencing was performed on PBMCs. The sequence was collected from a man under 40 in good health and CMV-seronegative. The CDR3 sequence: CASSLVSGTAYNEQFF. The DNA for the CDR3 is TGTGCCAGCAGCTTAGTCAGCGGGACTGCCTACAATGAGCAGTTCTTC.